A single sample is the source of the 7 T cell receptor beta chains below, sequenced in a study of blood T cell repertoires in COVID-19. TCRdb keeps only in-frame clones here, not all; method: immunoSEQ multiplex PCR. Of 300,000 to 450,000 clones in the sample, roughly 90% were seen once. The sequencing sample was made of peripheral blood. The receptors originated from a woman between 55 and 75 years old with COVID-19, enrolled during active disease.

The J gene is TRBJ1-1, the V gene TRBV5-1, with D perhaps TRBD1 (5 bases). CDR3 size: 16 residues. Germline V gene data show CDR1 as SGHRS and CDR2 as YFSETQ. V dropped 6 bases and J dropped 5 bases, with 23 bases sitting between them. CDR3 region: CASTPGVGRGETEAFF. The CDR3 DNA follows: TGCGCCAGCACCCCGGGGGTCGGGAGGGGAGAAACTGAAGCTTTCTTT.

This chain links TRBV2 with TRBJ2-5; 8 nucleotides agree with TRBD2. Germline V gene lookup returns CDR1 SNHLY and CDR2 FYNNEI. CDR3 length: 13 amino acids. With V trimmed by 6 bases and J by 2 bases, 2 bases remained unmatched. The CDR3 region has the DNA TGTGCCAGCAGAAAGCGGGGGCAAGAGACCCAGTACTTC. Translating gives CASRKRGQETQYF.

This chain connects TRBV2 to TRBJ1-5; 9 bases match TRBD1. The CDR3 length is 16 residues. Trimming took 7 bases from V and 1 from J; bases not matched to a gene: 8. Germline CDR1 reads SNHLY; CDR2 reads FYNNEI. The CDR3 DNA reads as TGTGCCAGCACCCCTGGACAGGGGCGGAGCAATCAGCCCCAGCATTTT. It encodes CASTPGQGRSNQPQHF.

This chain joins TRBV19 and TRBJ2-7; 7 nucleotides match TRBD1. V was pared by 4 bases and J by 5 bases, with 11 bases of the junction left unmatched. This CDR3 is built from 15 residues. Germline CDR1 is LNHDA and CDR2 is SQIVND (reference sequence). The CDR3 nucleotides are TGTGCCAGTAGTACCGGACAGGTGCCTGGGGACGAGCAGTACTTC. It is translated as CASSTGQVPGDEQYF.

The chain has TRBV2 and TRBJ1-3; possibly TRBD1 for D (5 bases). CDR1 is SNHLY and CDR2 is FYNNEI in the germline V gene. The CDR3 spans 14 residues. With 5 bases removed from V and 5 bases from J, the gap between germline ends came to 13 bases. The CDR3 protein is CASSNRQFRNTIYF. The CDR3 region has the DNA TGTGCCAGCAGTAATAGACAGTTCCGAAACACCATATATTTT.

The rearrangement links TRBV12-3 or TRBV12-4 to TRBJ1-1; no definite D call. This CDR3 comprises 12 residues. V was trimmed by 5 bases and J by 7 bases, leaving 11 bases between them. CDR3 sequence reads: CASSPSRGEAFF. The CDR3 nucleotides are TGTGCCAGCAGTCCCAGTAGAGGTGAAGCTTTCTTT.

V gene TRBV28 combines with J gene TRBJ1-5; D is possibly TRBD1 (5 bases). The V end lost 8 bases, the J end lost 2 bases, and 19 bases lay between the germline ends. The CDR3 contains 16 residues. The germline gives CDR1 MDHEN, CDR2 SYDVKM. The CDR3 reads CASVPLGRGGNQPQHF. CDR3 coding DNA: TGTGCCAGCGTACCCCTTGGAAGGGGTGGCAATCAGCCCCAGCATTTT.